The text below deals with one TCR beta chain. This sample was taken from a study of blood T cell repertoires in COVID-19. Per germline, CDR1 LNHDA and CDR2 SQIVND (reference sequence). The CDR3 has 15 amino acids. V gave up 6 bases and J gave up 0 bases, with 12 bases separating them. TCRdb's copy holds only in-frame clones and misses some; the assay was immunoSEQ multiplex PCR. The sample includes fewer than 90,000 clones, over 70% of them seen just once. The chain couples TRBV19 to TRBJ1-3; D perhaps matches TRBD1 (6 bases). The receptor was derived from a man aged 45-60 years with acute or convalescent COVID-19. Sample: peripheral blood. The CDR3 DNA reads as TGTGCCAGTAGCTACACAGGGTTCTCTGGAAACACCATATATTTT. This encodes CASSYTGFSGNTIYF.